This entry lists 24 T cell receptor beta chains sequenced from one sample in a study of T cell responses to AZD1222 COVID-19 vaccine. Repertoires were generated with immunoSEQ multiplex PCR, while TCRdb's copy carries only in-frame clones and drops some. This sample has about 140,000 clones, with over 65% found just once. The sequencing here drew on peripheral blood, taken on day 0 of AZD1222 vaccination. The receptors shown here come from an adult in good health.

The chain uses TRBV11-3 and TRBJ2-3, with TRBD2 matching 10 bases. The J segment lost 1 base and the V segment lost 2 bases, leaving 12 bases of the junction unmatched. Germline assignment: CDR1 SGHNT and CDR2 YENEEA. The CDR3 extends over 19 amino acids. CDR3 amino acids: CASSLLGASGGVGTDTQYF. CDR3 coding DNA: TGTGCCAGCAGCTTACTCGGGGCTAGCGGGGGCGTTGGCACAGATACGCAGTATTTT.

J is TRBJ2-1 and V is TRBV6-5, with 10 bases that match TRBD2. Germline CDR1 reads MNHEY; CDR2 reads SVGAGI. CDR3 length equals 15 residues. The ends lost 6 bases at V and 8 bases at J; junction bases unmatched: 10. CDR3 bases: TGTGCCAGCAGCCTCCAGCGGGGGGGCCTGGATGAGCAGTTCTTC. It is translated as CASSLQRGGLDEQFF.

V and J are TRBV25-1 and TRBJ1-2; TRBD1 is a possible D gene (6 bases). The CDR3 covers 15 residues. The V gene lost 2 bases and the J gene lost 7 bases, with 17 bases spanning the gap. Germline loops: CDR1 MGHDK, CDR2 SYGVNS. The CDR3 coding sequence is TGTGCCAGCAGTGAACTCAAGGGGGGATTCGGTGGCTACACCTTC. Encoded protein: CASSELKGGFGGYTF.

V and J are TRBV10-3 and TRBJ1-4; D uncertain. V was trimmed by 0 bases and J by 3 bases, leaving 2 bases between them. The germline CDR1 and CDR2 sequences are ENHRY and SYGVKD. The CDR3 runs to 13 residues. This CDR3 reads CAISESANEKLFF. CDR3 DNA sequence: TGTGCCATCAGTGAGTCGGCTAATGAAAAACTGTTTTTT.

The rearrangement joins TRBV5-4 to TRBJ1-2, with a weak D call TRBD1 (6 bases). The length of the CDR3 is 14 residues. Between the trimmed V and J ends, which lost 5 bases and 1 base, there was a span of 12 bases. Germline-derived CDR1 and CDR2 are SGHNT and YYREEE (reference sequence). The CDR3 here is CASRIQGGNYGYTF. CDR3 in DNA: TGTGCCAGCAGGATACAGGGAGGTAACTATGGCTACACCTTC. Looking up the rest from reference TRBV5-4 and TRBJ1-2 gives the full variable domain: ETGVTQSPTHLIKTRGQQVTLRCSSQSGHNTVSWYQQALGQGPQFIFQYYREEENGRGNFPPRFSGLQFPNYSSELNVNALELDDSALYLCASRIQGGNYGYTFGSGTRLTVV.

The chain carries TRBV7-2 and TRBJ2-7; D gene unclear. V lost 2 bases and J lost 5, with 10 bases in between. The CDR3 is made up of 13 amino acids. Germline V CDR1 and CDR2: SGHTA, FQGNSA. The CDR3 nucleotides are TGTGCCAGCAGCTTAAGTCCCCCCGACGAGCAGTACTTC. Protein product: CASSLSPPDEQYF.

This clone came up once. The chain joins TRBV19 to TRBJ1-5, with a possible D match to TRBD1 (5 bases). The CDR3 runs to 14 residues. CDR1 is LNHDA and CDR2 is SQIVND in the germline V gene (reference sequence). Trimming pared 9 bases from V and 0 bases from J, leaving 12 bases between. CDR3 loop: CASNGGYSNQPQHF. The CDR3 bases are TGTGCCAGCAATGGGGGTTATAGCAATCAGCCCCAGCATTTT.

The J gene is TRBJ1-2, the V gene TRBV9; no firm D call. In germline, CDR1 is SGDLS, CDR2 YYNGEE. The V and J ends lost 3 bases and 4 bases respectively, with 13 bases between them. This CDR3 has 14 residues. The CDR3 sequence: CASSAPSLPYGYTF. CDR3 coding DNA: TGTGCCAGCAGCGCCCCCTCCCTCCCCTATGGCTACACCTTC.

This clone was seen just once. The chain combines TRBV7-9 with TRBJ1-2; D possibly corresponds to TRBD1 (6 bases). V lost 6 bases and J 5 bases, leaving 16 bases between the germline ends. Germline V CDR1 and CDR2: SEHNR, FQNEAQ (reference sequence). There are 14 residues in the CDR3. CDR3 bases: TGTGCCAGCAGAGAGGAAGGGGGAACATATGGCTACACCTTC. This translates into CASREEGGTYGYTF.

This clone was seen a single time. CDR3: CASSPQFYGYTF. In DNA form, the CDR3 reads TGTGCCAGCAGTCCCCAGTTCTATGGCTACACCTTC. V usage is TRBV28 and J usage is TRBJ1-2; D is ambiguous. CDR1 and CDR2 from the germline V gene are MDHEN and SYDVKM. The CDR3 extends over 12 amino acids. V dropped 5 bases and J dropped 4 bases, with 8 bases sitting between them.

The V and J genes are TRBV28 and TRBJ2-3; D may be TRBD1 (6 bases). The CDR3 spans 15 residues. Deletions cut 3 bases from V and 0 bases from J, with 10 bases between. The germline CDR1 and CDR2 sequences are MDHEN and SYDVKM. CDR3 coding DNA: TGTGCCAGCAGTTTCGGACAGACTAGCACAGATACGCAGTATTTT. Translated, it gives CASSFGQTSTDTQYF.

This clone was counted once. The chain links TRBV24-1 to TRBJ2-3; 10 bases agree with TRBD2. Unmatched junction bases numbered 8, after V lost 5 bases and J lost 4 bases. This CDR3 has 16 amino acids. CDR1 KGHDR and CDR2 SFDVKD come from the germline V gene. CDR3 sequence reads: CATSGGAGGPPDTQYF. CDR3 in DNA: TGTGCCACCAGTGGGGGAGCGGGGGGGCCGCCAGATACGCAGTATTTT.

V gene TRBV28 combines with J gene TRBJ1-6; D might be TRBD1 (6 bases). The CDR3 is 17 amino acids. Trimming took 4 bases from V and 4 from J, leaving 17 bases between them. Germline CDR1 and CDR2: MDHEN and SYDVKM. CDR3 protein: CASSSAGTRFYNSPLHF. As DNA, the CDR3 is TGTGCCAGCAGTTCCGCCGGGACAAGGTTTTATAATTCACCCCTCCACTTT.

The genes are TRBV12-5 and TRBJ1-1; possibly TRBD1 for D (5 bases). Trimming pared 0 bases from V and 2 bases from J, leaving 22 bases between. CDR3 length equals 19 residues. Germline V gives CDR1 LGHNT, CDR2 FRNRAP. The CDR3 protein is CASGLVDVEVDSRNTEAFF. CDR3 nucleotides: TGTGCTAGTGGTTTGGTAGATGTAGAGGTAGACAGTAGAAACACTGAAGCTTTCTTT.

This clone was picked up a small number of times. The rearrangement uses TRBV3-1 (or the pseudogene TRBV3-2) and TRBJ1-6; D perhaps matches TRBD1 (5 bases). Germline-derived CDR1 and CDR2 are LGHDT and YNNKEL (reference sequence). With 3 bases removed from V and 7 bases from J, the gap between germline ends came to 19 bases. The CDR3 covers 17 residues. The DNA of the CDR3 is TGTGCCAGCAGCCATTGGCGAGGGCCTCGGGGGAATTCACCCCTCCACTTT. Its protein is CASSHWRGPRGNSPLHF.

V usage is TRBV5-6 and J usage is TRBJ1-5; 7 nucleotides agree with TRBD1. The CDR3 covers 14 residues. The germline V gene has CDR1 SGHDT and CDR2 YYEEEE. V gave up 3 bases and J gave up 3 bases; unmatched junction bases: 3. In DNA, the CDR3 is TGTGCCAGCAGCTCCGGGACAGTCAATCAGCCCCAGCATTTT. Protein sequence: CASSSGTVNQPQHF.

This clone was counted once. The DNA for the CDR3 is TGTGCCAGCTCACCTGAAGCCGAGGCCAACTATGGCTACACCTTC. Protein sequence: CASSPEAEANYGYTF. This sequence joins TRBV18 and TRBJ1-2; no firm D call. From germline, CDR1 is KGHSH and CDR2 LQKENI. Trimming took off 3 bases at V and 2 bases at J, with 13 bases between the two ends. This CDR3 has 15 amino acids. The variable domain in full, completed from reference TRBV18 and TRBJ1-2, reads NAGVMQNPRHLVRRRGQEARLRCSPMKGHSHVYWYRQLPEEGLKFMVYLQKENIIDESGMPKERFSAEFPKEGPSILRIQQVVRGDSAAYFCASSPEAEANYGYTFGSGTRLTVV.

J is TRBJ1-2 and V is TRBV5-1; 10 bases line up with TRBD1. The V segment lost 0 bases and the J segment 4 bases; nucleotides outside the gene matches: 9. Germline CDR1 is SGHRS and CDR2 is YFSETQ. CDR3 length: 17 residues. The CDR3 DNA reads TGCGCCAGCAGCTTGGAATGGAGACAGGGGGCGTTCTATGGCTACACCTTC. Residues: CASSLEWRQGAFYGYTF. The full variable domain, completed using reference TRBV5-1 and TRBJ1-2, is KAGVTQTPRYLIKTRGQQVTLSCSPISGHRSVSWYQQTPGQGLQFLFEYFSETQRNKGNFPGRFSGRQFSNSRSEMNVSTLELGDSALYLCASSLEWRQGAFYGYTFGSGTRLTVV.

The chain uses TRBV28 and TRBJ1-1; unclear D gene. Germline V CDR1 and CDR2: MDHEN, SYDVKM. Trimming left V 6 bases short and J 7 bases short, with 6 bases between. The CDR3 contains 10 residues. CDR3 DNA: TGTGCCAGCAGGGAACTTGAAGCTTTCTTT. The encoded protein is CASRELEAFF.

This clone occurred once. The V and J genes are TRBV5-1 and TRBJ2-3, with D maybe TRBD2 (5 bases). Germline lookup yields CDR1 SGHRS and CDR2 YFSETQ. V lost 5 bases, J lost 0 bases, and 13 bases lay in between. The CDR3 spans 15 residues. The CDR3 DNA follows: TGCGCCAGCAGTTCGAGCGGCACGAGCACAGATACGCAGTATTTT. Protein product: CASSSSGTSTDTQYF. Combining the CDR3 with reference TRBV5-1 and TRBJ2-3 gives the whole variable domain KAGVTQTPRYLIKTRGQQVTLSCSPISGHRSVSWYQQTPGQGLQFLFEYFSETQRNKGNFPGRFSGRQFSNSRSEMNVSTLELGDSALYLCASSSSGTSTDTQYFGPGTRLTVL.

The V and J genes are TRBV4-1 and TRBJ1-5, with D possibly being TRBD1 (5 bases). Trimming left V 0 bases short and J 11 bases short, with 20 bases between. In germline, CDR1 is MGHRA, CDR2 YSYEKL. The CDR3 runs to 16 residues. In DNA, the CDR3 is TGCGCCAGCAGCCAAGAGGACTTCTTGAGGGGAGGGGCCCAGCATTTT. This translates into CASSQEDFLRGGAQHF.

The chain combines TRBV6-1 with TRBJ1-2; D is perhaps TRBD1 (5 bases). This CDR3 has 15 residues. Germline V CDR1 and CDR2: MNHNS, SASEGT. V lost 1 base to trimming and J lost 2 bases, with 11 bases between them. The CDR3 region is CASSEGDSFNYGYTF. The CDR3 region has the DNA TGTGCCAGCAGTGAAGGCGACAGCTTCAACTATGGCTACACCTTC.

The chain links TRBV3-1 (or the pseudogene TRBV3-2) to TRBJ1-2; possible D gene TRBD1, 5 bases. CDR3 length: 13 residues. The V and J ends lost 0 bases and 8 bases respectively, with 10 bases between them. Germline V gene sequence: CDR1 LGHDT, CDR2 YNNKEL (reference sequence). The CDR3 DNA reads TGTGCCAGCAGCCAAGAAGGGAGGGGAGGCTACACCTTC. It is translated as CASSQEGRGGYTF.

The V gene is TRBV28, the J gene TRBJ1-3; D gene uncertain. V was trimmed by 5 bases and J by 0 bases, leaving 11 bases between them. Germline V gene sequence: CDR1 MDHEN, CDR2 SYDVKM. The CDR3 loop spans 15 amino acids. The CDR3 DNA is TGTGCCAGCAGTCCCACACCCGACTCTGGAAACACCATATATTTT. Translating it yields CASSPTPDSGNTIYF.